This T cell receptor beta chain was identified in a study of blood T cell repertoires in COVID-19. Study-wide context: Material from acute and convalescent COVID-19 was sourced from the United States, Italy and Spain. Nucleic acid was either cDNA or gDNA, and it came from T cells, B-cell-depleted T cells, or PBMCs.

Enrolment of Seattle patients took place during active infection, and they were followed longitudinally. TCRdb's copy holds only in-frame clones and misses some; the assay was immunoSEQ multiplex PCR. The sample holds about 310,000 clones; approximately 87% are singletons and the top ten take under 3%. Unmatched junction bases numbered 3, after V lost 3 bases and J lost 6 bases. The germline V gene has CDR1 MDHEN and CDR2 SYDVKM. The CDR3 contains 15 residues. Specimen: peripheral blood. This TCR derives from a woman in her twenties or thirties with COVID-19, enrolled during active disease. The V gene is TRBV28, the J gene TRBJ2-1; TRBD2 matches 12 bases. The CDR3 is CASSFRTSGTNEQFF. The CDR3 DNA reads as TGTGCCAGCAGTTTCCGGACTAGCGGGACCAATGAGCAGTTCTTC.